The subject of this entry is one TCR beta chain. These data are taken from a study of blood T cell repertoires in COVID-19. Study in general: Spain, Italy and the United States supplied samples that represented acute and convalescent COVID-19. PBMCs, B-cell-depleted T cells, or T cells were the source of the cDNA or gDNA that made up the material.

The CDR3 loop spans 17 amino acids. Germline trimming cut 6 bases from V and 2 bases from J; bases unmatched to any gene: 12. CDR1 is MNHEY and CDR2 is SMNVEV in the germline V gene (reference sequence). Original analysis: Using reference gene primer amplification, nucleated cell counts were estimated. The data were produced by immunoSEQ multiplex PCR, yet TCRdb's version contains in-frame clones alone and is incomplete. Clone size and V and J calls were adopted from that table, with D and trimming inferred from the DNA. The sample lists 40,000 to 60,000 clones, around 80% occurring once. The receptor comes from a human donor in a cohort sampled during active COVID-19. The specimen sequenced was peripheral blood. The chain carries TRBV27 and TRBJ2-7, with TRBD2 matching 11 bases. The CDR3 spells CASSFSTGTSGAYEQYF. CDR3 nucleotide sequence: TGTGCCAGCAGCTTTTCGACAGGGACTAGCGGAGCCTACGAGCAGTACTTC.